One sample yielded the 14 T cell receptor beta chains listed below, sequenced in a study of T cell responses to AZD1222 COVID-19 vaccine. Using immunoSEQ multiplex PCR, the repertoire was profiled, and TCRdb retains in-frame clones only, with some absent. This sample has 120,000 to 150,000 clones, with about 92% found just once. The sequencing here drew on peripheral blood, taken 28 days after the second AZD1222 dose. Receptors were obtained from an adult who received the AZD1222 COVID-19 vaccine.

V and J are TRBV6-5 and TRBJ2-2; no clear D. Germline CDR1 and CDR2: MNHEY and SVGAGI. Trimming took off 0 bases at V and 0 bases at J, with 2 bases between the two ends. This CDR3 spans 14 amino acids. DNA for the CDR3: TGTGCCAGCAGTTACTCCTCGAACACCGGGGAGCTGTTTTTT. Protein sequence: CASSYSSNTGELFF.

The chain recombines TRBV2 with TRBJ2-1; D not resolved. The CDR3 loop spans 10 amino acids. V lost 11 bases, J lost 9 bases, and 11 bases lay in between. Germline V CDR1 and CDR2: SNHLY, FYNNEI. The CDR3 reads CAVSSGEQFF. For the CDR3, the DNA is TGTGCCGTAAGTTCGGGTGAGCAGTTCTTC.

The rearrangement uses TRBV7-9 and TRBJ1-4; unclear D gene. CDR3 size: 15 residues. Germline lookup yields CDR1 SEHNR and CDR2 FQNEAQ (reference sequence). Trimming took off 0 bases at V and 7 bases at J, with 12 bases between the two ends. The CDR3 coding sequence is TGTGCCAGCAGCTTAGCAGGGCGGAAGCTTGAAAAACTGTTTTTT. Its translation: CASSLAGRKLEKLFF.

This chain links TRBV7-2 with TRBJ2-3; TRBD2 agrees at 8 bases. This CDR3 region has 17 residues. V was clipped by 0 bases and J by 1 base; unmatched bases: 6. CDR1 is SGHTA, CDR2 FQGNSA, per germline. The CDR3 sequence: CASSLAGAGAGTDTQYF. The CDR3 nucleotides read TGTGCCAGCAGCTTAGCGGGAGCGGGAGCGGGCACAGATACGCAGTATTTT.

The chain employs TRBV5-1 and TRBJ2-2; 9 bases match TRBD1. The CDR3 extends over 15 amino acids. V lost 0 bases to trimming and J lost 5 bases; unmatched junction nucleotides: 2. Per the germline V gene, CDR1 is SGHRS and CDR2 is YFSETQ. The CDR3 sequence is CASSLGGQGTGELFF. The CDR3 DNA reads TGCGCCAGCAGCTTGGGGGGACAGGGAACCGGGGAGCTGTTTTTT.

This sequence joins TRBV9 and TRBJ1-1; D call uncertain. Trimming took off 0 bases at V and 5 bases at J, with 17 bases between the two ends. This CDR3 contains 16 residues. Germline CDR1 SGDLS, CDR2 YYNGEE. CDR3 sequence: CASSVEPQHSNTEAFF. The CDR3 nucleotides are TGTGCCAGCAGCGTAGAGCCCCAGCACAGTAATACTGAAGCTTTCTTT.

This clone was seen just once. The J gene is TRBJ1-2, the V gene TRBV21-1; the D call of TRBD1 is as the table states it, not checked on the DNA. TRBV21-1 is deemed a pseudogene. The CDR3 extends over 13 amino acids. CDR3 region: CPEQGWPSGGYTF. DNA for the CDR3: TGTCCGGAGCAGGGATGGCCATCCGGGGGCTACACCTTC.

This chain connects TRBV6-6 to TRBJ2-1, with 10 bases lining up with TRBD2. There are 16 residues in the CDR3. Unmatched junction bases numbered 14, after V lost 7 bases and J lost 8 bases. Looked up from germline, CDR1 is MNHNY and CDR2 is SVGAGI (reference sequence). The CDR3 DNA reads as TGTGCCAGCAAAAACGACTACGGGACTAGCGCCCATGAGCAGTTCTTC. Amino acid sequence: CASKNDYGTSAHEQFF.

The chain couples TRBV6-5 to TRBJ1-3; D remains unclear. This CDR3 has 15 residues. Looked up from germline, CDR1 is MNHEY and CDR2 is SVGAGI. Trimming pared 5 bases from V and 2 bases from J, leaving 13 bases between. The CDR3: CASSPFYQAGNTIYF. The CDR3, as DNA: TGTGCCAGCAGTCCTTTCTATCAAGCTGGAAACACCATATATTTT.

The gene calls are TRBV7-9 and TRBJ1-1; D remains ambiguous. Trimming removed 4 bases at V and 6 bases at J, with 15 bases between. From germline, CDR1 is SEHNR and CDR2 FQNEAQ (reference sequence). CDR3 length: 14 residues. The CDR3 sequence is CASSYLGSPPEAFF. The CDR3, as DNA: TGTGCCAGCAGCTACTTAGGGAGTCCCCCTGAAGCTTTCTTT.

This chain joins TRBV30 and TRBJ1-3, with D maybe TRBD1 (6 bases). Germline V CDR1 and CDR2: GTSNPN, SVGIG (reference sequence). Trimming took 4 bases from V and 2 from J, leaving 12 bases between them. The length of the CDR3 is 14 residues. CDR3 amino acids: CAWTQGMAGNTIYF. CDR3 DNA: TGTGCCTGGACCCAGGGGATGGCTGGAAACACCATATATTTT.

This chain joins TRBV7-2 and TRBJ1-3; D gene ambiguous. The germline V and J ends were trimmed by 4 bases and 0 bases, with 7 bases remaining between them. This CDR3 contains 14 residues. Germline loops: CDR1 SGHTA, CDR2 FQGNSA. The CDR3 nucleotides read TGTGCCAGCAGCTCAGGTCTCTCTGGAAACACCATATATTTT. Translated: CASSSGLSGNTIYF.

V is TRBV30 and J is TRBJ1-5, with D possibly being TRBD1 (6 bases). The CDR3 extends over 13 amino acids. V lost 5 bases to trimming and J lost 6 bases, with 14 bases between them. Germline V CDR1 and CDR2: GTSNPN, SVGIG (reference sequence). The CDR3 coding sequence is TGTGCCTGGGCCTCCAGGGGCGGTCAGCCCCAGCATTTT. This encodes CAWASRGGQPQHF. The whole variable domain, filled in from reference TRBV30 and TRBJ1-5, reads SQTIHQWPATLVQPVGSPLSLECTVEGTSNPNLYWYRQAAGRGLQLLFYSVGIGQISSEVPQNLSASRPQDRQFILSSKKLLLSDSGFYLCAWASRGGQPQHFGDGTRLSIL.

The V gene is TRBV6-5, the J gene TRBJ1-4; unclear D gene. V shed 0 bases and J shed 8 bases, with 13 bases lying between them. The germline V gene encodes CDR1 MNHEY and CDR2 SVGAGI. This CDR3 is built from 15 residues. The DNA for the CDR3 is TGTGCCAGCAGTTACTCGAACTGGGAGTGGGAAAAACTGTTTTTT. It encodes CASSYSNWEWEKLFF.